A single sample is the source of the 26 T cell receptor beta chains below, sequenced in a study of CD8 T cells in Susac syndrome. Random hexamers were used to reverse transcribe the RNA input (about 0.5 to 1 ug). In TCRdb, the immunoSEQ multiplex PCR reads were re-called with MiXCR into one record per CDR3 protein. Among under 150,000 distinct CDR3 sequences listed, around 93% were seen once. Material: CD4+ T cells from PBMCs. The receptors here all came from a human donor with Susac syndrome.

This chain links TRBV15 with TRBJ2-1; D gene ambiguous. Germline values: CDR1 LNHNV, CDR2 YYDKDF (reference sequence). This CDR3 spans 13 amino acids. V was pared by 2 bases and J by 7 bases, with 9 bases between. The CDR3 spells CATSRQKRNEQFF. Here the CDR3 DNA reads TGTGCCACCAGCAGACAGAAAAGAAATGAGCAGTTCTTC.

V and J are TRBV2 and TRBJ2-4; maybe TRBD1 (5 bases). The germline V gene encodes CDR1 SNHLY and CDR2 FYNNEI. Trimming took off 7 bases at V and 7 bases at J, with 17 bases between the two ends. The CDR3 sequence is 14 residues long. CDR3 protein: CASTASGAHNIQYF. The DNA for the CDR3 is TGTGCCAGCACCGCGAGTGGGGCGCATAACATTCAGTACTTC.

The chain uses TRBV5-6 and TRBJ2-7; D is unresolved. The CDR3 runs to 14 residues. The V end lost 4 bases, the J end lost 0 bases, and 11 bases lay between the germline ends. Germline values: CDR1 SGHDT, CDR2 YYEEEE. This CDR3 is CASSQNDGSYEQYF. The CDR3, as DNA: TGTGCCAGCAGCCAAAATGACGGCTCCTACGAGCAGTACTTC.

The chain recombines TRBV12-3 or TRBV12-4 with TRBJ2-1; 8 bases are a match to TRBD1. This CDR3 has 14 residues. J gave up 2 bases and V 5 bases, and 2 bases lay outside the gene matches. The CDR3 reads CASSMTGAYNEQFF. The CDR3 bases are TGTGCCAGCAGTATGACAGGGGCCTACAATGAGCAGTTCTTC.

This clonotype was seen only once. The CDR3 protein is CAWSHTNTEAFF. CDR3 sequence (DNA): TGTGCCTGGTCCCATACGAACACTGAAGCTTTCTTT. The genes are TRBV30 and TRBJ1-1; D is undetermined. The length of the CDR3 is 12 residues. The germline V gene has CDR1 GTSNPN and CDR2 SVGIG (reference sequence). V was cut by 5 bases and J by 1 base, with 8 bases left in between.

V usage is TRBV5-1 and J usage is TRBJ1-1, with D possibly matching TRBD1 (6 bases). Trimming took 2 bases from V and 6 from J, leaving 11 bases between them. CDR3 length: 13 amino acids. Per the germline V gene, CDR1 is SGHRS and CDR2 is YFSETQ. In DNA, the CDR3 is TGCGCCAGCAGCTTAGACAGGAGATCTGAAGCTTTCTTT. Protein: CASSLDRRSEAFF.

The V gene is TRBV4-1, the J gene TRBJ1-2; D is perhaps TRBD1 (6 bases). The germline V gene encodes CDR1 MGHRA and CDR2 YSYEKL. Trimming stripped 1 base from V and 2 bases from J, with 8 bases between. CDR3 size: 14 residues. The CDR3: CASSQVGGNYGYTF. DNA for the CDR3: TGCGCCAGCAGCCAAGTAGGGGGGAACTATGGCTACACCTTC.

This CDR3 reads CASSLRSPNQPQHF. The DNA for the CDR3 is TGTGCCAGCAGTTTAAGGTCTCCCAATCAGCCCCAGCATTTT. V and J are TRBV12-3 or TRBV12-4 and TRBJ1-5; no definite D call. The CDR3 covers 14 residues. V lost 2 bases and J lost 3, with 8 bases in between.

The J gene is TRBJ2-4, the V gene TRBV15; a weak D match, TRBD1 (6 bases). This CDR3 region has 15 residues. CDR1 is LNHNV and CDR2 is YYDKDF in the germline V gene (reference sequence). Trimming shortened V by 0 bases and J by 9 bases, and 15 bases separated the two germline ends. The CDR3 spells CATSRDPGEWSIQYF. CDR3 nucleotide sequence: TGTGCCACCAGCAGAGACCCAGGGGAATGGTCCATTCAGTACTTC.

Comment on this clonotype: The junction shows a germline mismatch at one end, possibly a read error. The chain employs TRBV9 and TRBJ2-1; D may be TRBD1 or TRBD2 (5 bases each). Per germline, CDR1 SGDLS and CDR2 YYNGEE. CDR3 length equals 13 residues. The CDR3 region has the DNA TGTGCCAGCAGCGTAGGAATTCTGGGACCCGCCACCTTC. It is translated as CASSVGILGPATF.

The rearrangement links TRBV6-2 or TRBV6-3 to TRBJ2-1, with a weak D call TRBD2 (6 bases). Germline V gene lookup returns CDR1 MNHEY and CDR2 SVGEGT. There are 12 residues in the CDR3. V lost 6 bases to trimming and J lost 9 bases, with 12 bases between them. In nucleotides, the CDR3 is TGTGCCAGCAGCCGGGACTTCAGTGAGCAGTTCTTC. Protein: CASSRDFSEQFF.

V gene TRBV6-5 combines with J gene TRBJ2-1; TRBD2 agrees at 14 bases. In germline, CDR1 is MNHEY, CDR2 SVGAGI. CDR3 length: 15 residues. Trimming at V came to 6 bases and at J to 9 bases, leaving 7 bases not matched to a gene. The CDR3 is CASRKGLAGASEQFF. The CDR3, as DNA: TGTGCCAGCAGGAAGGGACTAGCGGGAGCTAGTGAGCAGTTCTTC.

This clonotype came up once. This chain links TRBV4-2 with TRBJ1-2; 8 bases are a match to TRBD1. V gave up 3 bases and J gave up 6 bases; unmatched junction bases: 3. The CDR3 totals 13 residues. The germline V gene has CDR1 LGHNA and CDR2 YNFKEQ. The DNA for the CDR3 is TGTGCCAGCAGCCACTCGACAGGGGATGGCTACACCTTC. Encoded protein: CASSHSTGDGYTF.

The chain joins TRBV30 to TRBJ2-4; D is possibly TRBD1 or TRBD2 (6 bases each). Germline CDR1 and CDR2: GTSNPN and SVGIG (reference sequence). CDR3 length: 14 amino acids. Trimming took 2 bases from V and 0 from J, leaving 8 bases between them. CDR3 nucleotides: TGTGCCTGGAGTCGGGGGCTAGCCAAAAACATTCAGTACTTC. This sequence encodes CAWSRGLAKNIQYF.

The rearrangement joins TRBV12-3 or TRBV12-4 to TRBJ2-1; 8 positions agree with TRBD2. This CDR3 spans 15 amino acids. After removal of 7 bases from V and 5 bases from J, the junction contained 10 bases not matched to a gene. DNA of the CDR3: TGTGCCAGCAATAGGAGAACTAGCGGACACAATGAGCAGTTCTTC. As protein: CASNRRTSGHNEQFF.

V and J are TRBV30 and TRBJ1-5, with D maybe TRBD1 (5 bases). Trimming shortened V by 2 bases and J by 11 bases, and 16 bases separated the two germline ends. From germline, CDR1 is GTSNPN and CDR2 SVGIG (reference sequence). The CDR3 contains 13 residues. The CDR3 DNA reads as TGTGCCTGGAGTACCGGGACCCCCGGTACCCAGCATTTT. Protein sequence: CAWSTGTPGTQHF.

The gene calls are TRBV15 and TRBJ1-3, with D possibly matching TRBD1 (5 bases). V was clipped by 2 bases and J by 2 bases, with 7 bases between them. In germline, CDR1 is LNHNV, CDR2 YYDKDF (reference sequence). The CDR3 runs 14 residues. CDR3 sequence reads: CATSRQGPGNTIYF. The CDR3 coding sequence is TGTGCCACCAGCAGACAGGGCCCTGGAAACACCATATATTTT.

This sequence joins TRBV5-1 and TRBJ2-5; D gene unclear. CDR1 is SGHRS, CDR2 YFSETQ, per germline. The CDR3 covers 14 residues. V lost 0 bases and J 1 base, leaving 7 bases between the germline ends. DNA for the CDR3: TGCGCCAGCAGCTTGGTTGCGGTCCAAGAGACCCAGTACTTC. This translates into CASSLVAVQETQYF.

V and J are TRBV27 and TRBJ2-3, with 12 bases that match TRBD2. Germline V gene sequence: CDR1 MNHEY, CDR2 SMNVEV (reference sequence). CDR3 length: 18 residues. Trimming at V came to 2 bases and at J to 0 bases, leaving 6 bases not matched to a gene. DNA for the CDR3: TGTGCCAGCAGTTTAACCGCCGGGACTAGCGGGAGCACAGATACGCAGTATTTT. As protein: CASSLTAGTSGSTDTQYF.

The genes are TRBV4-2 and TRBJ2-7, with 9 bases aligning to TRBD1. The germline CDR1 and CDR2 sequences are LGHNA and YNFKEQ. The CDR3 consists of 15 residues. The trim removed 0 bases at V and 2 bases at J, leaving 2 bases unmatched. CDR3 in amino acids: CASSQDRDRAYEQYF. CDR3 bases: TGTGCCAGCAGCCAAGATCGGGACAGGGCCTACGAGCAGTACTTC.

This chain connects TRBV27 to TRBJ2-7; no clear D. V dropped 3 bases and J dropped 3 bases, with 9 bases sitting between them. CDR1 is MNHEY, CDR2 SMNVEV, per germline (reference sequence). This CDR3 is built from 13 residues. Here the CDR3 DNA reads TGTGCCAGCAGTTTCTCGCCGAACTACGAGCAGTACTTC. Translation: CASSFSPNYEQYF.

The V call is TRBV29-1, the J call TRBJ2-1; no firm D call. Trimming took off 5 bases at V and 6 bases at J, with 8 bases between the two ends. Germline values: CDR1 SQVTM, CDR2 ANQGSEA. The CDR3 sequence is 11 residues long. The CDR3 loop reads CSVTDSNEQFF. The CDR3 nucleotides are TGCAGCGTTACCGACTCCAATGAGCAGTTCTTC.

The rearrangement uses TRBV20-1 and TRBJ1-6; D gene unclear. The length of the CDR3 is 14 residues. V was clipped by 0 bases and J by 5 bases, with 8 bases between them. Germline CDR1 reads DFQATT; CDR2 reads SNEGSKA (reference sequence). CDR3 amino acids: CSAREAFNNSPLHF. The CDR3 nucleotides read TGCAGTGCTAGAGAGGCCTTCAATAATTCACCCCTCCACTTT.

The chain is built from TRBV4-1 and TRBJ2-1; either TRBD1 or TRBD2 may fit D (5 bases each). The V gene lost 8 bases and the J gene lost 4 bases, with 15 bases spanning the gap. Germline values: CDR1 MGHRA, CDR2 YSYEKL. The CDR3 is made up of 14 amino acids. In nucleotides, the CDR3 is TGCGCCAGCGCCCTCGGGACCCCTTACAATGAGCAGTTCTTC. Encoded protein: CASALGTPYNEQFF.

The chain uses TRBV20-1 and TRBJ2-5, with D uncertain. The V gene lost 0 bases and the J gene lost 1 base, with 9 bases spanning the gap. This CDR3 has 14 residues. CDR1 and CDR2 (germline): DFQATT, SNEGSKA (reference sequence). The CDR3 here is CSARDAALQETQYF. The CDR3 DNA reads TGCAGTGCTAGAGATGCGGCACTCCAAGAGACCCAGTACTTC.

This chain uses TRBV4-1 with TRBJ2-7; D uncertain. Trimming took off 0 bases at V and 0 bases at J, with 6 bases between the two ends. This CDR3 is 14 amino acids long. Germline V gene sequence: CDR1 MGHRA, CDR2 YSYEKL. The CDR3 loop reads CASSQDWYSYEQYF. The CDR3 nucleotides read TGCGCCAGCAGCCAAGATTGGTACTCCTACGAGCAGTACTTC.